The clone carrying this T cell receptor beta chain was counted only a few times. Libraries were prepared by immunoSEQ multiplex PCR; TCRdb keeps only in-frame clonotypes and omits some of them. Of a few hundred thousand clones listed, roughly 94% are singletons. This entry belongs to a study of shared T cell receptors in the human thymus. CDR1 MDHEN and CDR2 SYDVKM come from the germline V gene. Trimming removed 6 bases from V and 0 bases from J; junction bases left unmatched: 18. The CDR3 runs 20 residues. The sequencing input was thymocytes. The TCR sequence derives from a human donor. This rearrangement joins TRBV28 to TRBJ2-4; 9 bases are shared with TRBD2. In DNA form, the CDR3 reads TGTGCCAGCAGCTCGACTTCCACTAGCGGGCTTTTTATAGCCAAAAACATTCAGTACTTC. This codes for CASSSTSTSGLFIAKNIQYF.